This TCR beta chain appears in the sequencing data of a study of Ad26.COV2.S vaccination and SARS-CoV-2 variants. Regarding treatment: over 15 received Ad26.COV2.S at low or high dose, single or two shots; 5 received placebo; per-sample allocation not given. Sampling took place 63 days after the first vaccine or placebo injection. Assay: immunoSEQ multiplex PCR; the TCRdb copy retains only in-frame clones and omits some. This table has around 300,000 clones, roughly 90% appearing once. The sequencing used peripheral blood, collected in a trial of Ad26.COV2.S vaccine versus placebo. This clonotype was sampled from a person aged 18-60 years who received the Ad26.COV2.S COVID-19 vaccine or a placebo.

The CDR3 region is CASSYRTDYSNQPQHF. In DNA, the CDR3 is TGTGCCAGCAGTTATCGGACAGACTATAGCAATCAGCCCCAGCATTTT. The rearrangement joins TRBV6-2 or TRBV6-3 to TRBJ1-5; D is possibly TRBD1 (6 bases). Germline V gene sequence: CDR1 MNHEY, CDR2 SVGEGT. V dropped 3 bases and J dropped 0 bases, with 12 bases sitting between them. CDR3 length: 16 amino acids.